These 29 T cell receptor beta chains originate from one sample sequenced in a study of control samples from healthy donors and cancer patients. Measured with immunoSEQ multiplex PCR; TCRdb has only the in-frame clones, and not every one. The sample includes more than 95,000 clones, 88% of them seen just once. What was sequenced was blood. These receptors were obtained from a woman aged 70-85 years in good health.

This clone has only a few counts. The rearrangement joins TRBV6-5 to TRBJ2-7; weak D call: TRBD1 (5 bases). The germline V gene has CDR1 MNHEY and CDR2 SVGAGI. The V end lost 6 bases, the J end lost 2 bases, and 17 bases lay between the germline ends. This CDR3 has 15 residues. CDR3 sequence: CASSRLLQTAYEQYF. As DNA, the CDR3 is TGTGCCAGCAGCCGATTACTACAGACAGCCTACGAGCAGTACTTC.

The chain couples TRBV5-1 to TRBJ1-4; D possibly corresponds to TRBD1 (5 bases). The CDR3 runs to 15 residues. From germline, CDR1 is SGHRS and CDR2 YFSETQ. V dropped 4 bases and J dropped 0 bases, with 10 bases sitting between them. The CDR3 region has the DNA TGCGCCAGCAGCCGGGGAGGGGCAACTAATGAAAAACTGTTTTTT. Translation gives CASSRGGATNEKLFF. Variable domain in full (rest from reference TRBV5-1 and TRBJ1-4): KAGVTQTPRYLIKTRGQQVTLSCSPISGHRSVSWYQQTPGQGLQFLFEYFSETQRNKGNFPGRFSGRQFSNSRSEMNVSTLELGDSALYLCASSRGGATNEKLFFGSGTQLSVL.

The chain recombines TRBV27 with TRBJ1-6; no reliable D call. The CDR3 runs 15 residues. Germline lookup yields CDR1 MNHEY and CDR2 SMNVEV (reference sequence). Deletions cut 2 bases from V and 9 bases from J, with 14 bases between. CDR3 DNA sequence: TGTGCCAGCAGTTTAGGAGGAGACCTAATTTCACCCCTCCACTTT. Its translation is CASSLGGDLISPLHF.

The chain has TRBV29-1 and TRBJ2-7, with D possibly being TRBD1 (5 bases). Trimming removed 2 bases from V and 2 bases from J, with 16 bases in between. The CDR3 has 15 amino acids. Germline V gene lookup returns CDR1 SQVTM and CDR2 ANQGSEA. As DNA, the CDR3 is TGCAGCGTTGAAACCCCCCAGACAGAAACCTACGAGCAGTACTTC. This encodes CSVETPQTETYEQYF.

This clone showed up just once. The rearrangement uses TRBV15 and TRBJ2-7; D gene unclear. This CDR3 is built from 12 residues. Germline CDR1 LNHNV, CDR2 YYDKDF (reference sequence). V lost 0 bases and J lost 10, with 10 bases in between. CDR3 nucleotides: TGTGCCACCAGCAGAGATATGGGGTCCCAGTACTTC. Protein product: CATSRDMGSQYF. The entire variable domain, with the rest obtained from reference TRBV15 and TRBJ2-7, is as follows: DAMVIQNPRYQVTQFGKPVTLSCSQTLNHNVMYWYQQKSSQAPKLLFHYYDKDFNNEADTPDNFQSRRPNTSFCFLDIRSPGLGDTAMYLCATSRDMGSQYFGPGTRLTVT.

The J gene is TRBJ2-5, the V gene TRBV2; TRBD1 aligns across 11 bases. Trimming took 4 bases from V and 4 from J; bases not matched to a gene: 2. The CDR3 has 14 residues. The germline V gene has CDR1 SNHLY and CDR2 FYNNEI. The chain's CDR3 is CASSGDRGGETQYF. The CDR3 nucleotides read TGTGCCAGCAGTGGGGACAGGGGGGGAGAGACCCAGTACTTC.

The chain couples TRBV7-2 to TRBJ1-1, with a weak D call TRBD1 (5 bases). Germline CDR1 and CDR2: SGHTA and FQGNSA. The V end was cut by 7 bases, the J end by 6 bases, with 12 bases between. This CDR3 spans 12 amino acids. The CDR3 region has the DNA TGTGCCAGCAAGCGGGGCGATGCTGAAGCTTTCTTT. This sequence encodes CASKRGDAEAFF.

The chain uses TRBV27 and TRBJ2-7; 11 bases line up with TRBD2. Trimming took 5 bases from V and 4 from J; bases not matched to a gene: 7. The length of the CDR3 is 15 residues. CDR1 and CDR2 (germline): MNHEY, SMNVEV (reference sequence). Written as DNA, the CDR3 is TGTGCCAGCAGTGCCCGACTAGCGGGGCCGTACGAGCAGTACTTC. This encodes CASSARLAGPYEQYF.

The J gene is TRBJ1-2, the V gene TRBV6-1; maybe TRBD1 (6 bases). CDR1 MNHNS and CDR2 SASEGT come from the germline V gene. The germline V and J ends were trimmed by 0 bases and 6 bases, with 14 bases remaining between them. This CDR3 contains 15 residues. The CDR3: CASSEAGGEDDGYTF. Written as DNA, the CDR3 is TGTGCCAGCAGTGAAGCGGGGGGCGAAGACGATGGCTACACCTTC.

The V and J genes are TRBV7-6 and TRBJ2-4, with D hard to call. The CDR3 contains 18 residues. V lost 5 bases, J lost 0 bases, and 20 bases lay in between. Germline loops: CDR1 SGHVS, CDR2 FNYEAQ. The DNA of the CDR3 is TGTGCCAGCAGCCGATATACGCTAAGGTCCCTAGCCAAAAACATTCAGTACTTC. The encoded protein is CASSRYTLRSLAKNIQYF.

The CDR3 nucleotides read TGTGCCATCAGTGAATCGGGGAACAATCAGCCCCAGCATTTT. This codes for CAISESGNNQPQHF. The chain uses TRBV10-3 and TRBJ1-5, with no clear D. Trimming shortened V by 3 bases and J by 3 bases, and 9 bases separated the two germline ends. This CDR3 has 14 residues. Germline CDR1 reads ENHRY; CDR2 reads SYGVKD.

This rearrangement joins TRBV9 to TRBJ1-1; D unclear. This CDR3 is 14 amino acids long. The V end was cut by 0 bases, the J end by 1 base, with 7 bases between. Germline V gene lookup returns CDR1 SGDLS and CDR2 YYNGEE. Here the CDR3 DNA reads TGTGCCAGCAGCGTAGCTGTGGAGAACACTGAAGCTTTCTTT. This sequence encodes CASSVAVENTEAFF.

Regarding this clone: Mismatch with germline at one junction end may stem from a read error. Other DNA sequences within the sample encode an identical CDR3. This rearrangement joins TRBV6-4 to TRBJ1-2; no clear D gene. The V gene's germline CDR1 is MRHNA and CDR2 SNTAGT. The CDR3 runs to 14 residues. The CDR3: CASSDSTQSGGYTF. CDR3 nucleotides: TGTGCCAGCAGCGACTCGACCCAGTCAGGAGGCTACACCTTC.

The rearrangement uses TRBV7-8 and TRBJ2-7; D assignment may be TRBD1 or TRBD2 (5 bases each). The CDR3 has 14 residues. Germline CDR1 and CDR2: SGHVS and FQNEAQ. Trimming took off 0 bases at V and 3 bases at J, with 9 bases between the two ends. CDR3 residues: CASSLAGEVYEQYF. The CDR3 DNA reads as TGTGCCAGCAGCTTAGCGGGGGAAGTCTACGAGCAGTACTTC.

The chain is built from TRBV2 and TRBJ1-5; 7 bases match TRBD1. J lost 7 bases, V lost 6 bases, and 6 bases had no gene match. The CDR3 contains 13 residues. CDR1 is SNHLY and CDR2 is FYNNEI in the germline V gene. CDR3 protein: CASRTGPPQPQHF. CDR3 in DNA: TGTGCCAGCAGGACAGGGCCCCCCCAGCCCCAGCATTTT. The full variable domain, rest sourced from reference TRBV2 and TRBJ1-5, is EPEVTQTPSHQVTQMGQEVILRCVPISNHLYFYWYRQILGQKVEFLVSFYNNEISEKSEIFDDQFSVERPDGSNFTLKIRSTKLEDSAMYFCASRTGPPQPQHFGDGTRLSIL.

J is TRBJ2-7 and V is TRBV11-2; 7 nucleotides agree with TRBD1. CDR3 length: 12 amino acids. In germline, CDR1 is SGHAT, CDR2 FQNNGV. The J segment lost 5 bases and the V segment lost 5 bases, leaving 3 bases of the junction unmatched. The CDR3 protein is CASSLDRDEQYF. CDR3 DNA: TGTGCCAGCAGCCTCGACAGGGACGAGCAGTACTTC.

This clone occurred once. The rearrangement links TRBV5-1 to TRBJ1-5; D is undetermined. Germline-derived CDR1 and CDR2 are SGHRS and YFSETQ. Trimming shortened V by 0 bases and J by 2 bases, and 6 bases separated the two germline ends. This CDR3 has 14 amino acids. In nucleotides, the CDR3 is TGCGCCAGCAGCTTGGGACATGGCAATCAGCCCCAGCATTTT. It encodes CASSLGHGNQPQHF. Supplemented by reference TRBV5-1 and TRBJ1-5, the full variable domain reads KAGVTQTPRYLIKTRGQQVTLSCSPISGHRSVSWYQQTPGQGLQFLFEYFSETQRNKGNFPGRFSGRQFSNSRSEMNVSTLELGDSALYLCASSLGHGNQPQHFGDGTRLSIL.

V is TRBV11-3 and J is TRBJ2-6; D not certain. V lost 0 bases and J 3 bases, leaving 9 bases between the germline ends. This CDR3 comprises 16 residues. Germline V gene lookup returns CDR1 SGHNT and CDR2 YENEEA. The CDR3 is CASSLDFWGGANVLTF. The CDR3 DNA is TGTGCCAGCAGCTTAGATTTTTGGGGTGGGGCCAACGTCCTGACTTTC.

This chain links TRBV11-2 with TRBJ1-2; D remains unclear. The CDR3 loop spans 11 amino acids. Germline V gives CDR1 SGHAT, CDR2 FQNNGV. The V end was cut by 5 bases, the J end by 8 bases, with 9 bases between. CDR3 nucleotides: TGTGCCAGCAGCCCCGAATCGGGCTACACCTTC. Protein: CASSPESGYTF.

The V and J genes are TRBV19 and TRBJ1-3; TRBD1 agrees at 7 bases. Looked up from germline, CDR1 is LNHDA and CDR2 is SQIVND (reference sequence). The CDR3 loop spans 14 amino acids. J was trimmed by 2 bases and V by 7 bases; bases with no gene match: 5. CDR3 coding DNA: TGTGCCAGTACCCGCGACAGGGCTGGAAACACCATATATTTT. This codes for CASTRDRAGNTIYF.

As DNA, the CDR3 is TGTGCCAGCAGCCCATTTATGGGGGCATACGACGGGGAGCTGTTTTTT. Its translation: CASSPFMGAYDGELFF. The chain uses TRBV27 and TRBJ2-2; D is perhaps TRBD1 (6 bases). Germline V gene sequence: CDR1 MNHEY, CDR2 SMNVEV (reference sequence). The V end was cut by 6 bases, the J end by 7 bases, with 21 bases between. The CDR3 totals 16 residues.

The J gene is TRBJ2-6, the V gene TRBV5-1; 9 bases map to TRBD1. CDR3 length equals 18 residues. Germline CDR1 reads SGHRS; CDR2 reads YFSETQ. V lost 0 bases to trimming and J lost 0 bases; unmatched junction nucleotides: 4. For the CDR3, the DNA is TGCGCCAGCAGCTTGGACGACAGGGGGGGCTCTGGGGCCAACGTCCTGACTTTC. Amino acid sequence: CASSLDDRGGSGANVLTF.

V and J are TRBV11-2 and TRBJ1-2; D is possibly TRBD1 (6 bases). From germline, CDR1 is SGHAT and CDR2 FQNNGV. CDR3 length: 14 residues. Trimming took 1 base from V and 6 from J, leaving 12 bases between them. The CDR3 sequence is CASSLAGRGDGYTF. The DNA of the CDR3 is TGTGCCAGCAGCTTAGCCGGCAGGGGCGATGGCTACACCTTC.

The chain is built from TRBV2 and TRBJ2-3; 8 nucleotides match TRBD1. CDR1 is SNHLY, CDR2 FYNNEI, per germline. This CDR3 is 11 amino acids long. CDR3 sequence: CLAGGEDTQYF. DNA of the CDR3: TGTTTGGCAGGGGGCGAGGATACGCAGTATTTT.

The rearrangement links TRBV19 to TRBJ1-1; D ambiguous. V was shortened by 5 bases and J by 1 base, with 8 bases between the two germline ends. CDR1 and CDR2 (germline): LNHDA, SQIVND (reference sequence). The CDR3 length is 13 residues. As DNA, the CDR3 is TGTGCCAGTAGTCTTGGACCGAACACTGAAGCTTTCTTT. Translation gives CASSLGPNTEAFF.

The chain employs TRBV3-1 (or the pseudogene TRBV3-2) and TRBJ1-6; 8 bases fit TRBD1. CDR3 length: 16 residues. Trimming took 2 bases from V and 7 from J; bases not matched to a gene: 7. Germline values: CDR1 LGHDT, CDR2 YNNKEL (reference sequence). The CDR3 region is CASSQWTGTENSPLHF. In DNA form, the CDR3 reads TGTGCCAGCAGCCAATGGACAGGGACGGAGAATTCACCCCTCCACTTT.

This clone was counted a single time. The J gene is TRBJ1-5, the V gene TRBV29-1; D is unclear. V dropped 4 bases and J dropped 0 bases, with 7 bases sitting between them. Germline CDR1 reads SQVTM; CDR2 reads ANQGSEA. This CDR3 contains 13 residues. The CDR3 DNA reads as TGCAGCGTTGGTCAGACTAGCAATCAGCCCCAGCATTTT. This gives the protein CSVGQTSNQPQHF.

J is TRBJ2-5 and V is TRBV11-2; maybe TRBD2 (5 bases). Germline CDR1 SGHAT, CDR2 FQNNGV. Trimming left V 1 base short and J 5 bases short, with 11 bases between. CDR3 length equals 14 residues. Written as DNA, the CDR3 is TGTGCCAGCAGCTTAGTGCTAGCCTCGGAGACCCAGTACTTC. It translates to CASSLVLASETQYF.

V and J are TRBV9 and TRBJ2-1, with D possibly called TRBD1 or TRBD2 (5 bases each). The germline V gene has CDR1 SGDLS and CDR2 YYNGEE. The V and J ends lost 1 base and 7 bases respectively, with 9 bases between them. The CDR3 runs to 13 residues. This CDR3 is CASSVSGTNEQFF. CDR3 coding DNA: TGTGCCAGCAGCGTATCCGGGACGAATGAGCAGTTCTTC.